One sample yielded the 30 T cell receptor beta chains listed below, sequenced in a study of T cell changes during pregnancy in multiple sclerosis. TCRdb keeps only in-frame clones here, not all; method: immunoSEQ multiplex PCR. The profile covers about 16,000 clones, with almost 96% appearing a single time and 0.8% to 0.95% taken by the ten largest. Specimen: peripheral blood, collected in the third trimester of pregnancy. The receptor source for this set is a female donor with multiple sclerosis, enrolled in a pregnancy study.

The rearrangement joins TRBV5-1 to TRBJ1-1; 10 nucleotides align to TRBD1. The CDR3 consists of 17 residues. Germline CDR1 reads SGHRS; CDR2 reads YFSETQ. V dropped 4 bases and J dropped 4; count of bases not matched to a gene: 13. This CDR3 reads CASSRGTGDPVGTEAFF. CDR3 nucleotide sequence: TGCGCCAGCAGCCGCGGGACAGGGGACCCGGTGGGCACTGAAGCTTTCTTT.

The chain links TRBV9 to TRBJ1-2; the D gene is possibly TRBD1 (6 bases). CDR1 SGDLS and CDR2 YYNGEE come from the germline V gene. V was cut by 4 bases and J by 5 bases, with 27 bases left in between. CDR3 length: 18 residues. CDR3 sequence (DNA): TGTGCCAGCAGCACTAATGATCCCGGAGGGAGGGGGGCTTATGGCTACACCTTC. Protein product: CASSTNDPGGRGAYGYTF.

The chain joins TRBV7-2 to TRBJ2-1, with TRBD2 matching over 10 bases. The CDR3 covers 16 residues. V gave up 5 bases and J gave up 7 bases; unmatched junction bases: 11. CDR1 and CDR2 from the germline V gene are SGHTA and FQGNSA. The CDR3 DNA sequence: TGTGCCAGCAGCCGACAGAGCGGGGGGGCCGATAATGAGCAGTTCTTC. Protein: CASSRQSGGADNEQFF.

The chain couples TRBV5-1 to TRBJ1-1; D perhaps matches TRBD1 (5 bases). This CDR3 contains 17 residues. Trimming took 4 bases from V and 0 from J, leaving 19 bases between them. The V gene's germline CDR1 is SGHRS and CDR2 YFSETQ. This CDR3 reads CASSQGGVTGMNTEAFF. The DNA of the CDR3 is TGCGCCAGCAGCCAGGGAGGAGTAACGGGGATGAACACTGAAGCTTTCTTT.

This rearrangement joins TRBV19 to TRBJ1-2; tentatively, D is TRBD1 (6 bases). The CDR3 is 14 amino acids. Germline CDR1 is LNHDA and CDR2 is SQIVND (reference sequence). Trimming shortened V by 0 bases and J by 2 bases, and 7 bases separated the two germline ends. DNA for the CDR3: TGTGCCAGTAGTATAGATCAGGGGAACTATGGCTACACCTTC. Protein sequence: CASSIDQGNYGYTF.

DNA of the CDR3: TGTGCCAGCATTAATTATGCGGGGACGGGGAACACTGAAGCTTTCTTT. As protein: CASINYAGTGNTEAFF. V is TRBV5-4 and J is TRBJ1-1, with a weak D call TRBD1 (5 bases). The CDR3 has 16 residues. Between the trimmed V and J ends, which lost 6 bases and 1 base, there was a span of 19 bases. Germline values: CDR1 SGHNT, CDR2 YYREEE (reference sequence).

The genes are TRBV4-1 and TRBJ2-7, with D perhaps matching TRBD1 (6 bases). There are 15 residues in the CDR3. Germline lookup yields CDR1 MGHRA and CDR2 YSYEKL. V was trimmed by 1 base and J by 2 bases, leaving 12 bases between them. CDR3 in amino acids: CASSQVYEGAYEQYF. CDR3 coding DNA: TGCGCCAGCAGCCAAGTATACGAGGGGGCCTACGAGCAGTACTTC.

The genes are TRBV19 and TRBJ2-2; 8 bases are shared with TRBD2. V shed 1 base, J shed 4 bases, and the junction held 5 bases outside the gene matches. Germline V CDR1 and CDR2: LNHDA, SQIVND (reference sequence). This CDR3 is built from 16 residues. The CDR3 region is CASSIGRGGFTGELFF. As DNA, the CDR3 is TGTGCCAGTAGTATAGGTCGGGGGGGCTTCACCGGGGAGCTGTTTTTT.

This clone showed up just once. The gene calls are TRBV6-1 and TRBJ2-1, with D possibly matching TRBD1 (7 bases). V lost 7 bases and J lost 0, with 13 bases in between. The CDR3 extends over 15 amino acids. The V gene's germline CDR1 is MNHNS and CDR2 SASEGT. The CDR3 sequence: CASNWQGGSYNEQFF. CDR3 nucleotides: TGTGCCAGCAACTGGCAGGGGGGCTCCTACAATGAGCAGTTCTTC.

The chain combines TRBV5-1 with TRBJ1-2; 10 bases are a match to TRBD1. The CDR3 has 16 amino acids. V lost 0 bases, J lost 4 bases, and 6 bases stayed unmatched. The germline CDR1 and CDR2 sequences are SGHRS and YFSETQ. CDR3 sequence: CASSLEGDRGGYGYTF. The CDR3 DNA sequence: TGCGCCAGCAGCTTGGAAGGGGACAGGGGTGGCTATGGCTACACCTTC. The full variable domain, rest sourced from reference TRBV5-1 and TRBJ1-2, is KAGVTQTPRYLIKTRGQQVTLSCSPISGHRSVSWYQQTPGQGLQFLFEYFSETQRNKGNFPGRFSGRQFSNSRSEMNVSTLELGDSALYLCASSLEGDRGGYGYTFGSGTRLTVV.

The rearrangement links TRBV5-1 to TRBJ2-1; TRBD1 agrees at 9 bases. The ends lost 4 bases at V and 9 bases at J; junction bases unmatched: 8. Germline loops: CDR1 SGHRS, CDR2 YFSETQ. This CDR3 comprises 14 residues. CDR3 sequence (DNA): TGCGCCAGCAGCACAAACAGGGGGCACGGTGAGCAGTTCTTC. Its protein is CASSTNRGHGEQFF. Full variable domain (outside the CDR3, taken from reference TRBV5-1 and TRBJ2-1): KAGVTQTPRYLIKTRGQQVTLSCSPISGHRSVSWYQQTPGQGLQFLFEYFSETQRNKGNFPGRFSGRQFSNSRSEMNVSTLELGDSALYLCASSTNRGHGEQFFGPGTRLTVL.

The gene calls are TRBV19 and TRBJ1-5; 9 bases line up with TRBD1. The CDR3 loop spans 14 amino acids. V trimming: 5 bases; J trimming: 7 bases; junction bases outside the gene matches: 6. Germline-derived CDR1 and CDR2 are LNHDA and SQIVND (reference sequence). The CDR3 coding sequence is TGTGCCAGTAGTCTAACAGGGGGCAGGCAGCCCCAGCATTTT. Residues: CASSLTGGRQPQHF.

CDR3 in DNA: TGTGCCAGCAGCCCTCGGGGTAGCGGGAATGTTGAGCAGTTCTTC. This gives the protein CASSPRGSGNVEQFF. The V and J genes are TRBV11-2 and TRBJ2-1, with TRBD2 identical over 8 bases. This CDR3 comprises 15 residues. J gave up 9 bases and V 5 bases, and 12 bases lay outside the gene matches. CDR1 is SGHAT, CDR2 FQNNGV, per germline.

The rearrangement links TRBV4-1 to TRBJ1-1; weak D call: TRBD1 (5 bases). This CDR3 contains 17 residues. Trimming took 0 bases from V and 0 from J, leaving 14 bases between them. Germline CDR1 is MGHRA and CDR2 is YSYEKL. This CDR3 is CASSQDSGGGLNTEAFF. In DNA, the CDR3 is TGCGCCAGCAGCCAAGATAGTGGGGGGGGACTGAACACTGAAGCTTTCTTT.

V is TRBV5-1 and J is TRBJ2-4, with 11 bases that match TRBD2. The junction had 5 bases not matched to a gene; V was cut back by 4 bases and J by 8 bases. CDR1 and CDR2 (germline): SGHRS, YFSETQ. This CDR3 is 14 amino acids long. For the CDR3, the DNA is TGCGCCAGCAGCGTGACTAGCGGGGCTGACATTCAGTACTTC. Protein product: CASSVTSGADIQYF.

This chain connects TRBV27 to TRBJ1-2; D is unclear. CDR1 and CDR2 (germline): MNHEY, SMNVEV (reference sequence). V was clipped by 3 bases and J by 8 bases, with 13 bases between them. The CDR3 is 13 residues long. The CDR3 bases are TGTGCCAGCAGTTTTGACGGGGAGAGGGGCTACACCTTC. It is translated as CASSFDGERGYTF.

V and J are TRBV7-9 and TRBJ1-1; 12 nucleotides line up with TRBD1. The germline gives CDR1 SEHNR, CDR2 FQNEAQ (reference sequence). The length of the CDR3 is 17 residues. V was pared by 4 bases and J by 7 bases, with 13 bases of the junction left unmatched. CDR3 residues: CASSYPLSGQGAIEAFF. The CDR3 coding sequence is TGTGCCAGCAGCTATCCTTTATCGGGACAGGGGGCAATTGAAGCTTTCTTT. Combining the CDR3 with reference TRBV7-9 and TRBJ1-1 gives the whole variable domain DTGVSQNPRHKITKRGQNVTFRCDPISEHNRLYWYRQTLGQGPEFLTYFQNEAQLEKSRLLSDRFSAERPKGSFSTLEIQRTEQGDSAMYLCASSYPLSGQGAIEAFFGQGTRLTVV.

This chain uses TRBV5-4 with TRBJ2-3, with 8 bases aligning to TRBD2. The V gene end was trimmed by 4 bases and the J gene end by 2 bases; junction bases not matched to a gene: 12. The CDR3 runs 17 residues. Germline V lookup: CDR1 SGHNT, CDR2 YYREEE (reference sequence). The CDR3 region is CASSTKLSGEITDTQYF. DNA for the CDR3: TGTGCCAGCAGCACGAAGCTTAGCGGGGAAATCACAGATACGCAGTATTTT.

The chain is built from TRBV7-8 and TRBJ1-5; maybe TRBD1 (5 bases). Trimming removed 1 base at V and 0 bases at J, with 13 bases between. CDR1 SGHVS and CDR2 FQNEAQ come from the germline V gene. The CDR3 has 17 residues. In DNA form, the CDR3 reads TGTGCCAGCAGCTTAGAAACGGGGGTAAATAGCAATCAGCCCCAGCATTTT. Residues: CASSLETGVNSNQPQHF.

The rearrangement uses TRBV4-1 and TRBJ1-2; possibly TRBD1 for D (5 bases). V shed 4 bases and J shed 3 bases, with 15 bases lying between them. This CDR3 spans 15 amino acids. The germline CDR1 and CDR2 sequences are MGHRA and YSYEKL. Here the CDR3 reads CASSPSGGVYYGYTF. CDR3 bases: TGCGCCAGCAGCCCCTCGGGGGGGGTTTACTATGGCTACACCTTC.

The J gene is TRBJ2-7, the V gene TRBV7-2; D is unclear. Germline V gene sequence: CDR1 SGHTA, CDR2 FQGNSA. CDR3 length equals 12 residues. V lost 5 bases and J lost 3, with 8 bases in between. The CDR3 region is CASSLTNYEQYF. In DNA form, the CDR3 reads TGTGCCAGCAGCCTCACTAACTACGAGCAGTACTTC.

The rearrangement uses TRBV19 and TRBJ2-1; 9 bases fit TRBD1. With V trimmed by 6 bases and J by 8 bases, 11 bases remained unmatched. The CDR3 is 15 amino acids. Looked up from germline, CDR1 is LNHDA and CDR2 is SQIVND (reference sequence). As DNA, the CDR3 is TGTGCCAGTAGCACCCGGACAGGGGTTGGTGATGAGCAGTTCTTC. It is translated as CASSTRTGVGDEQFF.

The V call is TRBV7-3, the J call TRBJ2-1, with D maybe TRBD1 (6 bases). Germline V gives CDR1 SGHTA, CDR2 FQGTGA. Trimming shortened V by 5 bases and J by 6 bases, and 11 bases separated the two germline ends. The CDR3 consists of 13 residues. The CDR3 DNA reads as TGTGCCAGCAGCCCAACAGGGCGCAATGAGCAGTTCTTC. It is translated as CASSPTGRNEQFF. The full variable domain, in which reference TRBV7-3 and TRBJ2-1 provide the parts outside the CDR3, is GAGVSQTPSNKVTEKGKYVELRCDPISGHTALYWYRQSLGQGPEFLIYFQGTGAADDSGLPNDRFFAVRPEGSVSTLKIQRTERGDSAVYLCASSPTGRNEQFFGPGTRLTVL.

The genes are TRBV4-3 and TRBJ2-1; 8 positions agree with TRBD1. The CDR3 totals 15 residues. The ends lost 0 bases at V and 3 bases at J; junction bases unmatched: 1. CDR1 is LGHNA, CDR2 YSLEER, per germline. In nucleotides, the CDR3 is TGCGCCAGCAGCCAAGAAGGACAGGGCTACAATGAGCAGTTCTTC. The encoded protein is CASSQEGQGYNEQFF.

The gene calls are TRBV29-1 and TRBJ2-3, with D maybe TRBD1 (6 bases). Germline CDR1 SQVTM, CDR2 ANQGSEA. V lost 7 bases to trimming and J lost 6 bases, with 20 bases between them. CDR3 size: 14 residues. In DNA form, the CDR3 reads TGCAGCGCCGGGACAATAAGCGTGTGGGATACGCAGTATTTT. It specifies CSAGTISVWDTQYF.

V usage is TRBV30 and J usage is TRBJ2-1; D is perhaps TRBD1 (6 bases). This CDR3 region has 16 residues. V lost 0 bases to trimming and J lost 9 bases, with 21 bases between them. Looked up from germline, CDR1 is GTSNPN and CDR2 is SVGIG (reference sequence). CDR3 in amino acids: CAWSVLASLRGSEQFF. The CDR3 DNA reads TGTGCCTGGAGTGTATTGGCTAGTCTTAGGGGGAGTGAGCAGTTCTTC. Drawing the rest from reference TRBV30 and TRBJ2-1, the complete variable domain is SQTIHQWPATLVQPVGSPLSLECTVEGTSNPNLYWYRQAAGRGLQLLFYSVGIGQISSEVPQNLSASRPQDRQFILSSKKLLLSDSGFYLCAWSVLASLRGSEQFFGPGTRLTVL.

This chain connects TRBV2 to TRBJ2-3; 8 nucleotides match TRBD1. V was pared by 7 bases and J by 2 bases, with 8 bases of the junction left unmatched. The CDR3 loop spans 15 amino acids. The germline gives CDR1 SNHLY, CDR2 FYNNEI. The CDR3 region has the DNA TGTGCCAGCACCTCGGACAGGGCGAACACAGATACGCAGTATTTT. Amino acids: CASTSDRANTDTQYF. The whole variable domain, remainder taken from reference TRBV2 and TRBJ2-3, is EPEVTQTPSHQVTQMGQEVILRCVPISNHLYFYWYRQILGQKVEFLVSFYNNEISEKSEIFDDQFSVERPDGSNFTLKIRSTKLEDSAMYFCASTSDRANTDTQYFGPGTRLTVL.

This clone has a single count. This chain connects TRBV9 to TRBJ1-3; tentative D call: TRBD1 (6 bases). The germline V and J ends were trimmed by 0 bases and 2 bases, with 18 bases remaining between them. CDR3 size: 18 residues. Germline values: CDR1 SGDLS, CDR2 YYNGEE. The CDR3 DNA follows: TGTGCCAGCAGCGTAGAGGGGAGAACAGGGTCGGCTGGAAACACCATATATTTT. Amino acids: CASSVEGRTGSAGNTIYF.

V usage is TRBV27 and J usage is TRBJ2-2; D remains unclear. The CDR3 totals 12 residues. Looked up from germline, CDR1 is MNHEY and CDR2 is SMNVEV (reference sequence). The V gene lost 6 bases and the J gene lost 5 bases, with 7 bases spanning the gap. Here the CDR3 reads CASSRFTGELFF. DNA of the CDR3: TGTGCCAGCAGCCGGTTTACCGGGGAGCTGTTTTTT.

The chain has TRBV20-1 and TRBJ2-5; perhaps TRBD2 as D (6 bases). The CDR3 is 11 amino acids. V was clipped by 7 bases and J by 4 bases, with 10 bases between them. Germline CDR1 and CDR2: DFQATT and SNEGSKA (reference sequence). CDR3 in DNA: TGCAGTGGGGTGGGAGGAGAGACCCAGTACTTC. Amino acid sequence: CSGVGGETQYF.